Shown below are 24 T cell receptor beta chains from a single sample sequenced in a study of shared clonotypes between healthy human individuals. Assay: immunoSEQ multiplex PCR; the TCRdb copy retains only in-frame clones and omits some. The table shows around 2.1 million clones, with almost 96% occurring only once. Material: naive CD4+ T cells sorted from blood. Regarding subset: CD45RA+ positively selected. These receptors were taken from a man aged 18 to 30 in good health.

The chain couples TRBV4-1 to TRBJ2-1, with 10 nucleotides matching TRBD1. The V gene end was trimmed by 3 bases and the J gene end by 3 bases; junction bases not matched to a gene: 2. There are 15 residues in the CDR3. CDR1 MGHRA and CDR2 YSYEKL come from the germline V gene. The CDR3 bases are TGCGCCAGCAGCCACGGGACAGGGGACTACAATGAGCAGTTCTTC. Protein: CASSHGTGDYNEQFF.

As concerns this clone: The same CDR3 is also encoded by other DNA sequences in this sample. The genes are TRBV28 and TRBJ2-6; possible D gene TRBD1, 6 bases. V shed 5 bases and J shed 2 bases, with 10 bases lying between them. The CDR3 is made up of 15 amino acids. Germline V lookup: CDR1 MDHEN, CDR2 SYDVKM. CDR3 nucleotide sequence: TGTGCCAGCAGTCTATCAGGGGCTGGGGCCAACGTCCTGACTTTC. Residues: CASSLSGAGANVLTF.

This chain uses TRBV9 with TRBJ1-1; tentative D call: TRBD1 (5 bases). CDR1 SGDLS and CDR2 YYNGEE come from the germline V gene. CDR3 length: 15 residues. Trimming cost V 0 bases and J 7 bases, with 16 bases left between them. The CDR3: CASSVVGRGIDEAFF. In nucleotides, the CDR3 is TGTGCCAGCAGCGTAGTGGGACGGGGGATAGATGAAGCTTTCTTT. Full variable domain (missing parts from reference TRBV9 and TRBJ1-1): DSGVTQTPKHLITATGQRVTLRCSPRSGDLSVYWYQQSLDQGLQFLIQYYNGEERAKGNILERFSAQQFPDLHSELNLSSLELGDSALYFCASSVVGRGIDEAFFGQGTRLTVV.

Regarding this clone: The junction departs from the called germline gene at one end, perhaps through a read error. The chain links TRBV19 to TRBJ1-2, with 12 bases fitting TRBD1. This CDR3 has 16 amino acids. CDR1 and CDR2 (germline): LNHDA, SQIVND (reference sequence). CDR3 DNA: TGTGCCAGTAGTATGATAGGGACAGGGGGCTTCCCTAAAGGCGACTTC. Its protein is CASSMIGTGGFPKGDF.

The rearrangement links TRBV6-1 to TRBJ2-4; a possible D gene is TRBD2 (6 bases). V lost 3 bases to trimming and J lost 9 bases, with 9 bases between them. CDR3 length: 12 residues. The germline CDR1 and CDR2 sequences are MNHNS and SASEGT. The CDR3 here is CASSETRRIQYF. CDR3 nucleotides: TGTGCCAGCAGTGAGACTAGGCGCATTCAGTACTTC.

V gene TRBV5-1 combines with J gene TRBJ2-7; 9 nucleotides align to TRBD1. Trimming cost V 5 bases and J 2 bases; bases outside gene matches: 11. CDR1 is SGHRS, CDR2 YFSETQ, per germline. The CDR3 totals 16 residues. The CDR3 loop reads CASRRDPGQGAYEQYF. DNA of the CDR3: TGCGCCAGCAGGCGAGATCCGGGACAGGGAGCCTACGAGCAGTACTTC.

The chain recombines TRBV7-3 with TRBJ2-7; D perhaps matches TRBD1 (5 bases). The germline V gene has CDR1 SGHTA and CDR2 FQGTGA. Trimming removed 5 bases at V and 7 bases at J, with 18 bases between. This CDR3 region has 14 residues. In nucleotides, the CDR3 is TGTGCCAGCAGCGCCGGCAGGGCTATGGGGGAGCAGTACTTC. Protein sequence: CASSAGRAMGEQYF.

The gene calls are TRBV6-6 and TRBJ2-1; 9 nucleotides match TRBD1. The germline V gene encodes CDR1 MNHNY and CDR2 SVGAGI (reference sequence). The CDR3 runs to 15 residues. V shed 6 bases and J 3 bases; nucleotides not matched to a gene: 6. This CDR3 reads CASSPGQGGYNEQFF. DNA for the CDR3: TGTGCCAGCAGCCCGGGACAGGGCGGCTACAATGAGCAGTTCTTC.

The J gene is TRBJ2-5, the V gene TRBV28; the D gene is possibly TRBD1 (8 bases). Germline V gene data show CDR1 as MDHEN and CDR2 as SYDVKM. The CDR3 spans 15 residues. Trimming cost V 6 bases and J 5 bases, with 19 bases left between them. CDR3 DNA: TGTGCCAGCAGAACCACAGGGGGGGCGTTGGAGACCCAGTACTTC. Protein: CASRTTGGALETQYF.

The CDR3 loop is CASRGQGAKNIQYF. The DNA for the CDR3 is TGTGCCAGCAGGGGACAGGGGGCCAAAAACATTCAGTACTTC. The V call is TRBV6-5, the J call TRBJ2-4; 10 bases are shared with TRBD1. With 6 bases clipped from V and 1 base from J, the junction kept 0 bases outside the gene matches. Germline CDR1 is MNHEY and CDR2 is SVGAGI. The CDR3 runs to 14 residues.

This chain links TRBV9 with TRBJ2-7, with no clear D. Germline assignment: CDR1 SGDLS and CDR2 YYNGEE. The CDR3 runs to 15 residues. V lost 1 base and J 3 bases, leaving 14 bases between the germline ends. CDR3 loop: CASSVSPSVGYEQYF. Here the CDR3 DNA reads TGTGCCAGCAGCGTATCGCCCTCGGTCGGCTACGAGCAGTACTTC.

The V gene is TRBV5-1, the J gene TRBJ2-3, with D perhaps assigned TRBD1 or TRBD2 (5 bases each). CDR1 and CDR2 from the germline V gene are SGHRS and YFSETQ. With 8 bases removed from V and 6 bases from J, the gap between germline ends came to 19 bases. This CDR3 is 14 amino acids long. The CDR3 loop reads CASTAGTMVDTQYF. For the CDR3, the DNA is TGCGCCAGTACTGCCGGGACCATGGTGGATACGCAGTATTTT.

The V call is TRBV6-5, the J call TRBJ2-2; D may be TRBD1 (5 bases). Germline V gene data show CDR1 as MNHEY and CDR2 as SVGAGI. This CDR3 is built from 15 residues. The ends were cut back, 6 bases at V and 2 bases at J, with 13 bases in the middle. The CDR3 bases are TGTGCCAGCAGATACCACAGGTCAAACACCGGGGAGCTGTTTTTT. Protein product: CASRYHRSNTGELFF.

This chain uses TRBV13 with TRBJ1-1, with D tentatively TRBD1 (5 bases). The CDR3 contains 15 residues. Trimming left V 1 base short and J 0 bases short, with 9 bases between. Germline-derived CDR1 and CDR2 are PRHDT and FYEKMQ (reference sequence). CDR3 amino acids: CASSLVSGLNTEAFF. CDR3 DNA sequence: TGTGCCAGCAGCTTAGTTTCAGGGCTGAACACTGAAGCTTTCTTT.

Notes on this clone: Other nucleotide sequences in the sample specify the same CDR3. This chain joins TRBV18 and TRBJ1-1, with D possibly being TRBD1 (5 bases). Per the germline V gene, CDR1 is KGHSH and CDR2 is LQKENI. The CDR3 spans 13 residues. Trimming stripped 6 bases from V and 4 bases from J, with 12 bases between. The DNA of the CDR3 is TGTGCCAGCTCGAGAGACAGAAGCACTGAAGCTTTCTTT. Translation gives CASSRDRSTEAFF. The variable domain in full, with the rest retrieved from reference TRBV18 and TRBJ1-1, is NAGVMQNPRHLVRRRGQEARLRCSPMKGHSHVYWYRQLPEEGLKFMVYLQKENIIDESGMPKERFSAEFPKEGPSILRIQQVVRGDSAAYFCASSRDRSTEAFFGQGTRLTVV.

The rearrangement joins TRBV12-5 to TRBJ2-5, with D perhaps matching TRBD1 (6 bases). There are 18 residues in the CDR3. V lost 3 bases, J lost 3 bases, and 23 bases lay in between. Germline CDR1 and CDR2: LGHNT and FRNRAP. CDR3 loop: CASGLTFCSAGDEETQYF. The DNA of the CDR3 is TGTGCTAGTGGTTTAACGTTTTGCTCGGCAGGGGATGAAGAGACCCAGTACTTC.

The V call is TRBV2, the J call TRBJ1-1; D is uncertain. V was trimmed by 7 bases and J by 0 bases, leaving 15 bases between them. This CDR3 contains 15 residues. CDR1 and CDR2 (germline): SNHLY, FYNNEI. CDR3 amino acids: CASIKVRSMNTEAFF. DNA of the CDR3: TGTGCCAGCATCAAGGTCAGGAGCATGAACACTGAAGCTTTCTTT.

This sequence joins TRBV7-9 and TRBJ2-1; tentatively, D is TRBD1 (6 bases). This CDR3 is 15 amino acids long. The ends were cut back, 2 bases at V and 7 bases at J, with 15 bases in the middle. From germline, CDR1 is SEHNR and CDR2 FQNEAQ (reference sequence). This CDR3 reads CASSLTGAGENEQFF. The CDR3 region has the DNA TGTGCCAGCAGCTTAACGGGTGCAGGGGAAAATGAGCAGTTCTTC.

This clone was seen once. The rearrangement uses TRBV7-2 and TRBJ2-7, with D possibly being TRBD1 (5 bases). Looked up from germline, CDR1 is SGHTA and CDR2 is FQGNSA. CDR3 length: 16 residues. Trimming cost V 6 bases and J 2 bases, with 20 bases left between them. The DNA of the CDR3 is TGTGCCAGCAGAATAGAGAGCAGGGCTGGCACCTACGAGCAGTACTTC. Amino acid sequence: CASRIESRAGTYEQYF.

The chain carries TRBV5-4 and TRBJ2-2; D is unresolved. Trimming removed 0 bases from V and 0 bases from J, with 9 bases in between. This CDR3 has 16 residues. Germline CDR1 reads SGHNT; CDR2 reads YYREEE (reference sequence). The CDR3 protein is CASSLASLANTGELFF. The CDR3, as DNA: TGTGCCAGCAGCTTGGCTTCTCTCGCGAACACCGGGGAGCTGTTTTTT. Drawing the rest from reference TRBV5-4 and TRBJ2-2, the complete variable domain is ETGVTQSPTHLIKTRGQQVTLRCSSQSGHNTVSWYQQALGQGPQFIFQYYREEENGRGNFPPRFSGLQFPNYSSELNVNALELDDSALYLCASSLASLANTGELFFGEGSRLTVL.

The chain carries TRBV7-2 and TRBJ2-1; the D is unclear. Germline CDR1 reads SGHTA; CDR2 reads FQGNSA. CDR3 length: 14 residues. V lost 1 base and J 5 bases, leaving 9 bases between the germline ends. This chain's CDR3 is CASSLVRQDNEQFF. CDR3 nucleotides: TGTGCCAGCAGCTTAGTTAGGCAGGACAATGAGCAGTTCTTC.

V gene TRBV5-1 combines with J gene TRBJ2-3, with TRBD1 as a possible D gene (5 bases). Trimming pared 0 bases from V and 3 bases from J, leaving 11 bases between. The CDR3 has 15 residues. Per the germline V gene, CDR1 is SGHRS and CDR2 is YFSETQ. CDR3 DNA sequence: TGCGCCAGCAGCTTGGGACAGCCGATTACAGATACGCAGTATTTT. It specifies CASSLGQPITDTQYF.

V gene TRBV13 combines with J gene TRBJ1-4; 7 bases fit TRBD1. The junction had 12 bases not matched to a gene; V was cut back by 4 bases and J by 10 bases. There are 15 residues in the CDR3. The germline V gene encodes CDR1 PRHDT and CDR2 FYEKMQ (reference sequence). The CDR3 loop is CASSSDRTGVGKLFF. The CDR3 coding sequence is TGTGCCAGCAGCTCGGACAGGACGGGGGTAGGAAAACTGTTTTTT.

This clone is a singleton in its sample. The chain couples TRBV6-1 to TRBJ2-3, with D perhaps matching TRBD2 (6 bases). The CDR3 has 14 residues. Germline V gene lookup returns CDR1 MNHNS and CDR2 SASEGT. Trimming removed 3 bases at V and 3 bases at J, with 10 bases between. CDR3 sequence: CASSDRRATDTQYF. The CDR3 coding sequence is TGTGCCAGCAGTGATAGGAGGGCGACAGATACGCAGTATTTT.